The 16 T cell receptor beta chains below come from one sample, sequenced in a study of blood T cell repertoires in COVID-19. Assay used: immunoSEQ multiplex PCR; TCRdb lists only in-frame clones, some missing. Here the sample spans about 190,000 clones, about 85% being singletons. Sequenced: peripheral blood. The source is a man aged 55-75 years with active or convalescent COVID-19.

The chain uses TRBV7-2 and TRBJ2-3, with TRBD2 matching over 10 bases. The CDR3 has 16 amino acids. Trimming took 3 bases from V and 3 from J; bases not matched to a gene: 6. Germline lookup yields CDR1 SGHTA and CDR2 FQGNSA. DNA for the CDR3: TGTGCCAGCAGCTTTCCCGGGACTAGCGTTACAGATACGCAGTATTTT. Its translation is CASSFPGTSVTDTQYF.

The chain employs TRBV5-6 and TRBJ1-6; D gene ambiguous. Germline CDR1 and CDR2: SGHDT and YYEEEE. CDR3 length equals 14 residues. V was cut by 2 bases and J by 9 bases, with 12 bases left in between. CDR3 region: CASSFPEGTSPLHF. DNA for the CDR3: TGTGCCAGCAGCTTCCCGGAGGGCACTTCACCCCTCCACTTT. Full variable domain (remainder filled in from reference TRBV5-6 and TRBJ1-6): DAGVTQSPTHLIKTRGQQVTLRCSPKSGHDTVSWYQQALGQGPQFIFQYYEEEERQRGNFPDRFSGHQFPNYSSELNVNALLLGDSALYLCASSFPEGTSPLHFGNGTRLTVT.

V and J are TRBV7-2 and TRBJ2-4; 7 bases match TRBD1. Germline V CDR1 and CDR2: SGHTA, FQGNSA. The V segment lost 5 bases and the J segment 2 bases; nucleotides outside the gene matches: 6. The CDR3 length is 15 residues. The CDR3 nucleotides read TGTGCCAGCAGCACAAACAGGGGAACCAAAAACATTCAGTACTTC. Its translation is CASSTNRGTKNIQYF.

The chain has TRBV27 and TRBJ1-5, with TRBD1 matching 7 bases. CDR1 MNHEY and CDR2 SMNVEV come from the germline V gene (reference sequence). The CDR3 is 13 amino acids. V shed 5 bases and J 6 bases; nucleotides not matched to a gene: 4. The CDR3 bases are TGTGCCAGCAGTGACAGGGAGTTTCAGCCCCAGCATTTT. It yields the protein CASSDREFQPQHF.

The V and J genes are TRBV19 and TRBJ2-7, with D uncertain. V lost 0 bases and J lost 0, with 9 bases in between. The CDR3 contains 15 residues. The germline CDR1 and CDR2 sequences are LNHDA and SQIVND (reference sequence). The CDR3 reads CASSIDTAVSYEQYF. CDR3 DNA sequence: TGTGCCAGTAGTATAGATACAGCAGTCTCCTACGAGCAGTACTTC. The complete variable domain, with remaining parts taken from reference TRBV19 and TRBJ2-7, reads DGGITQSPKYLFRKEGQNVTLSCEQNLNHDAMYWYRQDPGQGLRLIYYSQIVNDFQKGDIAEGYSVSREKKESFPLTVTSAQKNPTAFYLCASSIDTAVSYEQYFGPGTRLTVT.

The chain's CDR3 is CASGGVSSYEQYF. The CDR3 DNA reads as TGTGCCTCAGGAGGCGTTTCTTCCTACGAGCAGTACTTC. The chain joins TRBV19 to TRBJ2-7, with D tentatively TRBD2 (5 bases). The CDR3 spans 13 residues. Germline lookup yields CDR1 LNHDA and CDR2 SQIVND (reference sequence). With 11 bases removed from V and 1 base from J, the gap between germline ends came to 15 bases. The whole variable domain, remainder taken from reference TRBV19 and TRBJ2-7, is DGGITQSPKYLFRKEGQNVTLSCEQNLNHDAMYWYRQDPGQGLRLIYYSQIVNDFQKGDIAEGYSVSREKKESFPLTVTSAQKNPTAFYLCASGGVSSYEQYFGPGTRLTVT.

This chain connects TRBV9 to TRBJ1-3, with D possibly matching TRBD1 (6 bases). The V gene lost 0 bases and the J gene lost 4 bases, with 8 bases spanning the gap. The CDR3 length is 14 residues. CDR1 SGDLS and CDR2 YYNGEE come from the germline V gene. CDR3 sequence: CASSVETGGNTIYF. The CDR3 coding sequence is TGTGCCAGCAGCGTAGAGACAGGAGGAAACACCATATATTTT.

In regard to this clone: One end of the junction fails to match germline, which may point to a read error. The V call is TRBV23-1, the J call TRBJ2-2, with TRBD2 as a possible D gene (6 bases). TRBV23-1 qualifies as an ORF whose function is uncertain. There are 10 residues in the CDR3. Written as DNA, the CDR3 is TGTACCTATGAGCCCGGGGGGCTGTTTTTT. Protein sequence: CTYEPGGLFF.

The rearrangement uses TRBV2 and TRBJ1-2, with D possibly TRBD1 on 5 matching bases. The CDR3 contains 15 residues. Looked up from germline, CDR1 is SNHLY and CDR2 is FYNNEI. Trimming left V 5 bases short and J 4 bases short, with 17 bases between. This chain's CDR3 is CASSTLGIGAYGYTF. In nucleotides, the CDR3 is TGTGCCAGCAGTACCCTCGGAATAGGGGCCTATGGCTACACCTTC.

The chain is built from TRBV6-5 and TRBJ1-1; D is uncertain. The CDR3 length is 14 residues. The ends were cut back, 4 bases at V and 2 bases at J, with 11 bases in the middle. Germline CDR1 is MNHEY and CDR2 is SVGAGI. CDR3 protein: CASSLANYNTEAFF. CDR3 bases: TGTGCCAGCAGTTTGGCCAACTATAACACTGAAGCTTTCTTT.

This chain uses TRBV6-2 or TRBV6-3 with TRBJ2-7; D unclear. V was shortened by 0 bases and J by 6 bases, with 15 bases between the two germline ends. The CDR3 is made up of 15 amino acids. Per germline, CDR1 MNHEY and CDR2 SVGEGT. The CDR3 here is CASSYSRKVTGEQYF. The CDR3 bases are TGTGCCAGCAGTTACTCGAGAAAAGTAACGGGCGAGCAGTACTTC.

J is TRBJ1-4 and V is TRBV5-1, with a possible D match to TRBD1 (6 bases). CDR1 SGHRS and CDR2 YFSETQ come from the germline V gene. The CDR3 is 13 amino acids. Trimming took off 5 bases at V and 5 bases at J, with 10 bases between the two ends. The CDR3: CASRRTGNEKLFF. The CDR3 DNA is TGCGCCAGCAGGAGAACAGGGAATGAAAAACTGTTTTTT.

This clone appeared a single time. The rearrangement joins TRBV5-1 to TRBJ2-3, with 12 positions matching TRBD2. From germline, CDR1 is SGHRS and CDR2 YFSETQ. This CDR3 has 17 residues. V was pared by 3 bases and J by 5 bases, with 10 bases of the junction left unmatched. The CDR3 sequence: CASSSGSTSGGRDTQYF. CDR3 nucleotide sequence: TGCGCCAGCAGCTCAGGGTCCACTAGCGGGGGGCGAGATACGCAGTATTTT.

The chain has TRBV5-1 and TRBJ2-5, with D possibly TRBD1 on 6 matching bases. The V end lost 2 bases, the J end lost 5 bases, and 19 bases lay between the germline ends. The CDR3 loop spans 16 amino acids. CDR1 is SGHRS, CDR2 YFSETQ, per germline. In DNA, the CDR3 is TGCGCCAGCAGCTTTGGGGCAGGGGAAAGTGGGGAGACCCAGTACTTC. This gives the protein CASSFGAGESGETQYF.

The J gene is TRBJ1-5, the V gene TRBV2; weak D call: TRBD1 (5 bases). V was clipped by 7 bases and J by 2 bases, with 12 bases between them. The CDR3 has 14 amino acids. Looked up from germline, CDR1 is SNHLY and CDR2 is FYNNEI. Written as DNA, the CDR3 is TGTGCCAGCACCGAACGGGGGGGCAATCAGCCCCAGCATTTT. Amino acids: CASTERGGNQPQHF.

The chain links TRBV4-1 to TRBJ2-1, with D perhaps matching TRBD1 (5 bases). The CDR3 length is 14 residues. The V end was cut by 3 bases, the J end by 3 bases, with 9 bases between. Germline V gene data show CDR1 as MGHRA and CDR2 as YSYEKL. Written as DNA, the CDR3 is TGCGCCAGCAGCCAGCCTACAGGCTACAATGAGCAGTTCTTC. This sequence encodes CASSQPTGYNEQFF.